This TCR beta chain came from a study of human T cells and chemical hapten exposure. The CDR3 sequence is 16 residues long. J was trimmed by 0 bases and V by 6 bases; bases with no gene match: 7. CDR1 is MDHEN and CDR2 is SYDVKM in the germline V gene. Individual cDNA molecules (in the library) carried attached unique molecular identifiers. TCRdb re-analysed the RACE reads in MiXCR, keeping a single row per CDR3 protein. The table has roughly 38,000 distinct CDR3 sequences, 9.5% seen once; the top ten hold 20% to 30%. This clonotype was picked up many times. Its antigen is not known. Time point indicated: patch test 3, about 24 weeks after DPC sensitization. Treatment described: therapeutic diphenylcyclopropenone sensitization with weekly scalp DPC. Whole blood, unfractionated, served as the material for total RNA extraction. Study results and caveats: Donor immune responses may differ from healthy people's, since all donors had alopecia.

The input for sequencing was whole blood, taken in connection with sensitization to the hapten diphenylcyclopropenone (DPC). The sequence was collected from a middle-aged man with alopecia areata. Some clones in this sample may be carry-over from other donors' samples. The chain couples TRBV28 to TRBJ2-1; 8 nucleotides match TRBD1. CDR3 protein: CASRPTGDGSYNEQFF. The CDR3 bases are TGTGCCAGCAGACCGACAGGGGACGGCTCCTACAATGAGCAGTTCTTC.